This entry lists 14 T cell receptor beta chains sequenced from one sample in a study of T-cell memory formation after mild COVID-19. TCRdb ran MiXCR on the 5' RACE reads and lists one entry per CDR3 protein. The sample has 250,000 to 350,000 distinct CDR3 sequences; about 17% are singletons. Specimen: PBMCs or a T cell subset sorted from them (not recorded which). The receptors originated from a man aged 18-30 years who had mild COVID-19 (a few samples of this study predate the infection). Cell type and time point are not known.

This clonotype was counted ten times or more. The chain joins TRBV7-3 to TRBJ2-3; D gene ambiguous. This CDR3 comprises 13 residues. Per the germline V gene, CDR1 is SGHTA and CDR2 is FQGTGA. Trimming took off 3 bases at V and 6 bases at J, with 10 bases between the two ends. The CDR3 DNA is TGTGCCAGCAGCTTTAAGCCCGGGGATACGCAGTATTTT. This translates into CASSFKPGDTQYF.

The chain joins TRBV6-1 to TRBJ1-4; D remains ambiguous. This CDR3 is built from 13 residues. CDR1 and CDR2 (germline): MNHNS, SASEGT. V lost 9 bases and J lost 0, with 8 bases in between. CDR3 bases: TGTGCCAGTCGGGGTTCAACTAATGAAAAACTGTTTTTT. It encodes CASRGSTNEKLFF.

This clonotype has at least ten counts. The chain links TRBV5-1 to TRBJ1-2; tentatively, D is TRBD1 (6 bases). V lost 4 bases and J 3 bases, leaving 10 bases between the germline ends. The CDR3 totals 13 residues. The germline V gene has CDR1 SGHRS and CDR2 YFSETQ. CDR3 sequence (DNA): TGCGCCAGCAGCCCGGACAGTTACTATGGCTACACCTTC. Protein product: CASSPDSYYGYTF.

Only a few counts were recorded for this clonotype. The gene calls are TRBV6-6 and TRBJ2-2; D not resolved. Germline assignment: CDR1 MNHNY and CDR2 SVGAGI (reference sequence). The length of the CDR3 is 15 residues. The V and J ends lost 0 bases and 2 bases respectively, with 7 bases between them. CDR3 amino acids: CASSYSGRNTGELFF. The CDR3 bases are TGTGCCAGCAGTTACTCCGGCAGAAACACCGGGGAGCTGTTTTTT.

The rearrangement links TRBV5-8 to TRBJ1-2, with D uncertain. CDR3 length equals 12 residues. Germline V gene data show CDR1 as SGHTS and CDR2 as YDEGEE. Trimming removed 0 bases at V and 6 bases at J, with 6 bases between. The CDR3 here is CASSLGLNGYTF. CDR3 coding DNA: TGTGCCAGCAGCTTGGGACTAAATGGCTACACCTTC.

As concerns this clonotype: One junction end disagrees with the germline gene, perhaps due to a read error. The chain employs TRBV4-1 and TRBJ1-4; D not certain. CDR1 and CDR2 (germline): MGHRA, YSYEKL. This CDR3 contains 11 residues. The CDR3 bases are TGCGCCAGCCGGGGTAATGAAAAGCTGTTTTTT. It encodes CASRGNEKLFF.

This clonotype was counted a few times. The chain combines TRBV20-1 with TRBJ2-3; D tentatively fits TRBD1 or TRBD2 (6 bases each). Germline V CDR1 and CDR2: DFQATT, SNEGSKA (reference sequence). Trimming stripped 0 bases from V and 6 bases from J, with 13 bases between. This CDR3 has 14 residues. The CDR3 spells CSARDRRGLDTQYF. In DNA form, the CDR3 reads TGCAGTGCTAGAGATCGACGGGGGCTCGATACGCAGTATTTT.

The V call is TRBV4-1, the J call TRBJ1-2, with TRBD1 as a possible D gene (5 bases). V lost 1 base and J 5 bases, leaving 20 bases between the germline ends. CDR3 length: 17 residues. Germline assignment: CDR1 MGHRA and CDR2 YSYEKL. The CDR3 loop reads CASSQVLAGGFEYGYTF. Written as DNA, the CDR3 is TGCGCCAGCAGCCAAGTCCTTGCCGGGGGGTTCGAGTATGGCTACACCTTC.

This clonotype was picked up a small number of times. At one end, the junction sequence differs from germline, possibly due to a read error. In DNA, the CDR3 is TGTGCCAGCAGTCCTGGGTCCAACGTCCTGACTTTC. Translating it yields CASSPGSNVLTF. The genes are TRBV12-3 or TRBV12-4 and TRBJ2-6; D not certain. The CDR3 has 12 residues.

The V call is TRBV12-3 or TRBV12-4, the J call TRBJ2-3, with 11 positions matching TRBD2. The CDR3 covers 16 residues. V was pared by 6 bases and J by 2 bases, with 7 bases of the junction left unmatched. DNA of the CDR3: TGTGCCAGCAGCGACACTAGCGGGGGCCCCACAGATACGCAGTATTTT. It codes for CASSDTSGGPTDTQYF.

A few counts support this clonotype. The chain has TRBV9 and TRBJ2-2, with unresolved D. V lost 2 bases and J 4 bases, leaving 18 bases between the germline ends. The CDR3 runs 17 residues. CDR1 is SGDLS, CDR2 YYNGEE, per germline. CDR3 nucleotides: TGTGCCAGCAGCGTCCTGAGCGCTCCCGTTGCCACCGGGGAGCTGTTTTTT. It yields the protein CASSVLSAPVATGELFF.

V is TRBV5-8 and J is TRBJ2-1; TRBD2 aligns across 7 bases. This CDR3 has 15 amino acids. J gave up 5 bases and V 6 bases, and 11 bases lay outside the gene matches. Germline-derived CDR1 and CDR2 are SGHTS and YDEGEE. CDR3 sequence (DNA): TGTGCCAGCACCCATTGGGGGGGGAGGAACAATGAGCAGTTCTTC. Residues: CASTHWGGRNNEQFF.

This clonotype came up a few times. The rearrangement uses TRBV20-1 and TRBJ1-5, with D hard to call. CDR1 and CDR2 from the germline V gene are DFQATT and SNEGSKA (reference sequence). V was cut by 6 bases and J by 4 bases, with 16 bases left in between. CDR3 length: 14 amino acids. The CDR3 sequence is CSAKGSLFNQPQHF. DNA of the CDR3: TGCAGTGCAAAAGGTTCCCTTTTTAATCAGCCCCAGCATTTT.

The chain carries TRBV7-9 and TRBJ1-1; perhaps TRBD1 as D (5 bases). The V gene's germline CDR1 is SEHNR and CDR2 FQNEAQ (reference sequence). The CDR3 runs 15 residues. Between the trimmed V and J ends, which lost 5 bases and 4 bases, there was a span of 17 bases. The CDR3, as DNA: TGTGCCAGCAGCGGAAGGGGCGGCGGGGCCACTGAAGCTTTCTTT. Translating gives CASSGRGGGATEAFF. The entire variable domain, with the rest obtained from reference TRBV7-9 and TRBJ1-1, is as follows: DTGVSQNPRHKITKRGQNVTFRCDPISEHNRLYWYRQTLGQGPEFLTYFQNEAQLEKSRLLSDRFSAERPKGSFSTLEIQRTEQGDSAMYLCASSGRGGGATEAFFGQGTRLTVV.